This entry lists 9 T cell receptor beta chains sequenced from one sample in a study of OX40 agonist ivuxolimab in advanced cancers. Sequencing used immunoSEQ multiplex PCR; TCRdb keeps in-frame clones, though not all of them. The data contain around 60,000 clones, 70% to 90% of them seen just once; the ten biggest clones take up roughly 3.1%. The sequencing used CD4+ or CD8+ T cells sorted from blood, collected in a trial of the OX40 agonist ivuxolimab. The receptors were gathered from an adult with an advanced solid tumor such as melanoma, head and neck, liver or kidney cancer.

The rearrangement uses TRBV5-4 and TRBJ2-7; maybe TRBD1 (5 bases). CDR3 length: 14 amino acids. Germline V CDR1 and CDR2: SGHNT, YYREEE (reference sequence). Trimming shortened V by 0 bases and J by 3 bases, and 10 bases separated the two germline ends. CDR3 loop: CASSLGGESYEQYF. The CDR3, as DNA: TGTGCCAGCAGCTTGGGGGGCGAGAGCTACGAGCAGTACTTC.

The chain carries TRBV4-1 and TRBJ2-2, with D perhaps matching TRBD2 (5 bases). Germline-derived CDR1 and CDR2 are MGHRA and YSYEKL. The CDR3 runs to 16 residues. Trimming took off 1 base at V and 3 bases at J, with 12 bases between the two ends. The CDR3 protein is CASSQVLSRDTGELFF. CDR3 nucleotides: TGCGCCAGCAGCCAAGTCCTGTCGAGGGACACCGGGGAGCTGTTTTTT.

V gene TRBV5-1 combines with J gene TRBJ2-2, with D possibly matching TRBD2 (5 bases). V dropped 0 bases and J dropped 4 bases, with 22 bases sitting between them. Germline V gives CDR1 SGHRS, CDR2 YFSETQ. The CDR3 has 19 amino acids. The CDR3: CASSLVSGSGPEGTGELFF. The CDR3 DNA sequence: TGCGCCAGCAGCTTGGTCTCGGGTTCTGGGCCCGAGGGCACCGGGGAGCTGTTTTTT.

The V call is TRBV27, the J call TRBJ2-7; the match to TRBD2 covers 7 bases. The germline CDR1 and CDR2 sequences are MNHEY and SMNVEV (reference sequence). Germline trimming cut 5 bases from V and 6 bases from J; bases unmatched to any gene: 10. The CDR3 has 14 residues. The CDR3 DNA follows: TGTGCCAGCAGTACCGGGGGGACGGCGGGCGAGCAGTACTTC. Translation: CASSTGGTAGEQYF.

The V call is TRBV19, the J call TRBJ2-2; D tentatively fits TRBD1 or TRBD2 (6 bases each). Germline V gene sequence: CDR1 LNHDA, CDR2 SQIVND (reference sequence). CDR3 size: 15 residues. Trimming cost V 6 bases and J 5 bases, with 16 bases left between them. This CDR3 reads CASSRPGAITGELFF. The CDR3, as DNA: TGTGCCAGTAGCCGTCCGGGGGCAATTACCGGGGAGCTGTTTTTT.

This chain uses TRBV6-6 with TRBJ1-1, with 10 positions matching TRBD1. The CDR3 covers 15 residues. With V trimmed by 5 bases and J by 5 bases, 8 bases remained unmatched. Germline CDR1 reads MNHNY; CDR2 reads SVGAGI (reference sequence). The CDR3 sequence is CASSVRDRGETEAFF. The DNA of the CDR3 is TGTGCCAGCAGTGTCCGGGACAGGGGAGAGACTGAAGCTTTCTTT.

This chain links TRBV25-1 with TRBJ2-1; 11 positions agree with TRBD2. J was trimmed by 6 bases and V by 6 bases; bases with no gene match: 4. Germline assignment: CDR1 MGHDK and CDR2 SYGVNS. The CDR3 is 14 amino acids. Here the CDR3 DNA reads TGTGCCAGCAGGGTGGGACTAGCGGCCAATGAGCAGTTCTTC. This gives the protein CASRVGLAANEQFF.

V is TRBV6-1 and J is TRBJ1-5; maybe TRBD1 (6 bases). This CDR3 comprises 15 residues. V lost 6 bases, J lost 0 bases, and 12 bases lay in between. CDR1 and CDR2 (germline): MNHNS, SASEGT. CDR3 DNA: TGTGCCAGCAGCCCTAGACAGGCTAGCAATCAGCCCCAGCATTTT. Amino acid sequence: CASSPRQASNQPQHF.

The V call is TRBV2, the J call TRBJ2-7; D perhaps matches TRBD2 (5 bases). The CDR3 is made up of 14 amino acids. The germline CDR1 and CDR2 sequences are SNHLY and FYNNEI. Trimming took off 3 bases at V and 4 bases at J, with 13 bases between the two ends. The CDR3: CASSDGGRGYEQYF. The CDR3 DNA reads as TGTGCCAGCAGTGACGGTGGGAGAGGTTACGAGCAGTACTTC.